Sequencing of this T cell receptor (beta chain) was carried out in a study of shared clonotypes between healthy human individuals (dated by TCRdb to about 2020). The study in broad terms: The cohort comprised two women and a few men aged 18 to 49 years. For each donor, three plates each were used for CD4 naive and CD4 memory, two plates were used for CD8 naive, and one plate was used for CD8 memory. The study deeply sequenced blood TCR repertoires of about 5 healthy adults to estimate repertoire size and the extent of clonotype sharing between individuals. To increase sequencing depth and limit assay-specific biases, different laboratories used diverse techniques to prepare libraries and sequence TCR repertoires. Each donor's leukapheresis produced roughly between roughly 0.85 and 10 billion PBMCs. Overall study outcomes, separate from this receptor: The genetic and exposure-history diversity represented was limited by the small number of donors. About 4.5% of naive CD4, around 3.5% of naive CD8, approximately 2% of memory CD4, and approximately 0.39% of memory CD8 clonotypes were shared across a few donors. Incomplete sequencing was indicated by rarefaction of sorted-subset datasets, despite the large sequencing depth. Sampling was limited to blood, and TCR repertoires in tissue likely differ from TCR repertoires in blood. Compared with non-shared clonotypes, the clonotypes found in all four sorted-subset donors had higher generation probabilities. Pairwise subsampling led to the expectation that sequencing depth would affect the degree of clonotype sharing among donors. Naive subsets generally had larger estimated clonotype richness than memory subsets did.

Healthy HIV-negative adults with no recently reported acute infections or vaccinations were included as donors. Only Caucasian adults living in Nashville, Tennessee, USA were represented among the donors. CD4+ T cells were enriched by magnetic negative selection; naive cells were then positively selected on CD45RA, and the negative fraction formed the memory subset. Blood was obtained by leukapheresis, after which PBMCs were separated by Ficoll-Histopaque density gradient centrifugation and cryopreserved in liquid nitrogen vapor phase. Purity and quantity of every magnetically sorted T cell population were checked by analytical flow cytometry. Genomic DNA was isolated from each sorted fraction and quantified by UV absorbance on a Nanodrop 2000c. TCR CDR3 regions were amplified from genomic DNA by multiplex PCR using the deep immunoSEQ assay. For each cell subset, the extracted genomic DNA was distributed evenly across all wells of several immunoSEQ 96-well plates, and each plate served as one replicate. For sorted subsets, around 200 ng genomic DNA, equal to about 30,000 T cell genomes, was loaded into each replicate PCR. The purified libraries were quantified using a Qubit 3.0 fluorometer, sized with a Bioanalyzer 2100, and then quantified again using the KAPA Library Quantification kit. Every immunoSEQ 96-well plate was sequenced on a separate single-read 150-cycle Illumina NextSeq 550 flow cell. The authors' pipeline ran thus. Because only junctional sequences without quality scores were contained in the immunoSEQ output, filtering matching that applied to full-length reads could not be performed. Sequences were annotated with PyIR, a Python wrapper for IgBLAST v1.9, using IMGT germline references to assign V/J genes and CDR3. Reads were filtered out if the reads had weak V/J assignments (E-value above 1e-6), no CDR3, stop codons, out-of-frame junctions, or ambiguous translated residues. V3J clonotypes were defined as sequences sharing the same inferred V gene, J gene, and CDR3 amino acid sequence. To compute the percentage overlap between repertoires, the number of shared unique clonotypes was divided by the size of the smaller repertoire. RTK rarefaction, the Chao1 estimator, and Recon v2.1 estimates of unobserved clonotypes were used to assess repertoire richness. For all TCRbeta clonotypes obtained by the gDNA method from a handful of donors, generation probabilities were computed with OLGA. As stored in TCRdb, this immuneACCESS dataset retains in-frame rearrangements with V and J assigned. A fraction of the clones does not appear; measured against another copy, unresolved V genes explain less than half of the discrepancy, and the remainder lacks a known reason. The V and J calls and the clone size are those of that table, but D and trimming were determined from the DNA. Counted in this sample were 950,000 to 1,100,000 clones; about 75% of them appeared once. About 1.5% of the sample goes to the ten largest clones.

Its CDR3 holds 13 amino acids, cysteine through phenylalanine. Here the CDR3 DNA is all that survives: 39 bases in frame from base 1. Deletion took 6 bases off V and 4 bases off J, with a span of 13 bases between the germline ends. CDR1 and CDR2 (MNHEY, SVGAGI) derive from the germline V gene. Concerning this clone: Its cognate antigen has yet to be identified. No base qualities exist here, and no much larger clone lies one base off it.

This TCR was recovered from a young man in good health. The sequenced sample consisted of memory CD4+ T cells sorted from blood. The sample's cell subset or site label is to be understood as: CD45RA-negative fraction. The chain uses TRBV6-5 and TRBJ2-7; the D gene is unclear. Here the CDR3 is given as CASRSPGFYEQYF. Here is the DNA: TGTGCCAGCAGATCCCCCGGGTTTTACGAGCAGTACTTC.